This record looks at one TCR beta chain sequence and its context. V shed 0 bases, J shed 7 bases, and the junction held 13 bases outside the gene matches. Germline V gives CDR1 LGHNA, CDR2 YSLEER. The CDR3 runs to 18 residues. These data come from a study of blood T cell repertoires in COVID-19. Study details: Collection of acute and convalescent COVID-19 samples took place in the United States, Italy and Spain.

Assay: immunoSEQ multiplex PCR; the TCRdb copy retains only in-frame clones and omits some. Of about 320,000 clones in the sample, 85% were seen once. Sequenced: PBMCs or T cells enriched from blood (not recorded which). The V call is TRBV4-3, the J call TRBJ2-1, with TRBD2 matching 9 bases. The receptor was derived from a woman in her twenties or thirties who had been exposed to COVID-19. The CDR3 DNA reads TGCGCCAGCAGCCAAGATTGGTCTCGGCTAGCGGGGAGGAATGAGCAGTTCTTC. Translating gives CASSQDWSRLAGRNEQFF.